A selection of T cell receptor beta chains follows, all from one sample in a study of T cell repertoires in aging, cancer and after chemotherapy. TCRdb reprocessed the multiplex PCR reads via MiXCR and lists one record per CDR3 protein. The profile shows fewer than 9,000 distinct CDR3 sequences, about 33% of them singletons. The sequenced material came from blood. Source of these receptors: a human donor in good health. Each CDR3 is given with its conserved first and last residue. Fields, in order: clone size, V gene, J gene, D gene, CDR3 DNA, CDR3 protein. The D gene is left open where the match is weak. Only some rows state a clone size, as once, few, many or a class for expanded clones.

medium-sized	TRBV12-3/TRBV12-4	TRBJ2-1	TRBD2	TGTGCCAGCAGCCACACGGGGGGGGCTTACAATGAGCAGTTCTTC	CASSHTGGAYNEQFF
few	TRBV6-1	TRBJ2-5	TRBD1	TGTGCCAGCAGTGAAGCGGACAGGACTCAAGAGACCCAGTACTTC	CASSEADRTQETQYF
few	TRBV5-4	TRBJ2-3	.	TGTGCCAGCACCCCCGGCACCCTTCGCACAGATACGCAGTATTTT	CASTPGTLRTDTQYF
few	TRBV19	TRBJ1-5	.	TGTGCCAGTAGAGCAACCCCAGACGCTTTTCAGCCCCAGCATTTT	CASRATPDAFQPQHF
.	TRBV6-1	TRBJ1-1	.	TGTGCCAGCAGTTACTCGAGGGGGGGTGTGGGGGTGAACACTGAAGCTTTCTTT	CASSYSRGGVGVNTEAFF
.	TRBV12-3/TRBV12-4	TRBJ1-2	.	TGTGCCAGCAGTCCGGAATTTGACTATGGCTACACCTTC	CASSPEFDYGYTF
.	TRBV6-5	TRBJ2-7	.	TGTCCCAGCAGTTTCCCACTTTACGAGCAGTACTTC	CPSSFPLYEQYF
few	TRBV6-5	TRBJ2-1	.	TGTGCCAGCAGTTACTCGTCCGGTCTAGGATCCTACAATGAGCAGTTCTTC	CASSYSSGLGSYNEQFF
medium-sized	TRBV29-1	TRBJ1-2	.	TGCAGCGTTGAAAGCTGGAGGGGAGGTGGCTACACCTTC	CSVESWRGGGYTF
once	TRBV7-6	TRBJ1-4	TRBD1	TGTGCCAGCAGCTTAATGACAGGGGGTGATAATGAAAAACTGTTTTTT	CASSLMTGGDNEKLFF
.	TRBV4-3	TRBJ2-5	TRBD2	TGCGCCAGCAGCCCGGGACTAGCGGGGCAAGAGACCCAGTACTTC	CASSPGLAGQETQYF
few	TRBV12-3/TRBV12-4	TRBJ1-5	TRBD1	TGTGCCAGCAGTCCAGGGGGTGGCAATCAGCCCCAGCATTTT	CASSPGGGNQPQHF
few	TRBV5-4	TRBJ2-3	TRBD2	TGTGCCAGCCTGGATGGGCGGGGGAACACAGATACGCAGTATTTT	CASLDGRGNTDTQYF
few	TRBV20-1	TRBJ2-7	TRBD1	TGCAGTGCGGGACAGGGTGCTCCCGAGCAGTACTTC	CSAGQGAPEQYF
medium-sized	TRBV6-5	TRBJ2-7	TRBD1	TGTGCCAGCGGGGACAGGGGGCAATACGAGCAGTACTTC	CASGDRGQYEQYF
medium-sized	TRBV27	TRBJ2-7	.	TGTGCCAGCAGTTTCACATGGCGCGACGAGCAGTACTTC	CASSFTWRDEQYF
.	TRBV6-5	TRBJ1-5	TRBD1	TGTGCCAGCAGTGGGACAGGGATAAGCAATCAGCCCCAGCATTTT	CASSGTGISNQPQHF
once	TRBV20-1	TRBJ2-7	.	TGCAGTGCTACACGACAGGTATCGGGGGAGCAGTACTTC	CSATRQVSGEQYF
.	TRBV6-2/TRBV6-3	TRBJ1-5	.	TGTGCCAGCAGTTACCACGCCCATCAGCCCCAGCATTTT	CASSYHAHQPQHF
medium-sized	TRBV15	TRBJ2-3	TRBD2	TGTGCCACCAGCAGAGCGCTAGCGGGGGGGCCGAGCACAGATACGCAGTATTTT	CATSRALAGGPSTDTQYF
few	TRBV10-3	TRBJ1-6	TRBD1	TGTGCCATCAGGGGACAGGAGACCTATAATTCACCCCTCCACTTT	CAIRGQETYNSPLHF
few	TRBV6-5	TRBJ2-7	TRBD1	TGTGCCAGCAGTGAAGGGGGGACAGGGATCTACGAGCAGTACTTC	CASSEGGTGIYEQYF
.	TRBV27	TRBJ2-1	.	TGTGCCAGCAGTTTATCGAGGTTAAATGAGCAGTTCTTC	CASSLSRLNEQFF
.	TRBV12-3/TRBV12-4	TRBJ2-5	.	TGTGCCAGCAAGGGGGACTCAGAGACCCAGTACTTC	CASKGDSETQYF
.	TRBV12-3/TRBV12-4	TRBJ2-5	.	TGTGCCAGCAGTCAAAACCAGGGAGCTCAAGAGACCCAGTACTTC	CASSQNQGAQETQYF
.	TRBV6-5	TRBJ2-1	TRBD2	TGTGCCAGCAGTTACCTTACTAGCGGGGGCAATGAGCAGTTCTTC	CASSYLTSGGNEQFF
medium-sized	TRBV19	TRBJ2-1	.	TGTGCCACCCCCGGGAATGAGCAGTTCTTC	CATPGNEQFF
.	TRBV6-5	TRBJ1-1	.	TGTGCCAGCAGTTACGGTCCGAACACTGAAGCTTTCTTT	CASSYGPNTEAFF
.	TRBV5-6	TRBJ1-1	TRBD1	TGTGCCAGCAGCAGGGGTTTGTGGACAGGGCAAAACACTGAAGCTTTCTTT	CASSRGLWTGQNTEAFF
few	TRBV4-3	TRBJ1-5	.	TGTGCCAGCAGCCAAGCGTGGGGATCAGGCGGCAATCAGCCCCAGCATTTT	CASSQAWGSGGNQPQHF
.	TRBV5-1	TRBJ2-3	.	TGCGCCAGCAGCTTACCCGGGGATACGCAGTATTTT	CASSLPGDTQYF
.	TRBV6-2/TRBV6-3	TRBJ2-1	TRBD2	TGTGCCAGCAGTTACCACATTAGCGGGTCCTACAATGAGCAGTTCTTC	CASSYHISGSYNEQFF
few	TRBV7-2	TRBJ2-5	TRBD2	TGTGCCAGCAGGAAGACTAGCGGGGGCGGGGAGACCCAGTACTTC	CASRKTSGGGETQYF
medium-sized	TRBV19	TRBJ2-7	.	TGTGCCAGTAGTATGATGGGGACCATCTCCTACGAGCAGTACTTC	CASSMMGTISYEQYF
few	TRBV6-5	TRBJ2-2	TRBD2	TGTGCCAGCAGCCCAGCTACTAGCGGGGAAAACACCGGGGAGCTGTTTTTT	CASSPATSGENTGELFF
.	TRBV6-2/TRBV6-3	TRBJ1-1	.	TGTGCCAGCAGTTACTCCCCCGGGGTCATGAACACTGAAGCTTTCTTT	CASSYSPGVMNTEAFF
.	TRBV27	TRBJ2-5	.	TGTGCCAGCACCTACGACGGGTACCAAGAGACCCAGTACTTC	CASTYDGYQETQYF
medium-sized	TRBV11-1	TRBJ2-3	TRBD1	TGTGCCAGCAGCTTACTAACAGGGGGAAGCACAGATACGCAGTATTTT	CASSLLTGGSTDTQYF
.	TRBV10-3	TRBJ1-5	.	TGTGCCACCACCTCGGACAGTAACAATCAGCCCCAGCATTTT	CATTSDSNNQPQHF
.	TRBV5-5	TRBJ1-3	.	TGTGCCAGCAGCTTGGGTCCAGCCTCTGGAAACACCATATATTTT	CASSLGPASGNTIYF
once	TRBV6-1	TRBJ1-5	.	TGTGCCAGCAGTGAAGAACGGACTAGCAATCAGCCCCAGCATTTT	CASSEERTSNQPQHF
few	TRBV7-2	TRBJ2-1	.	TGTGCCAGCAGCTATATCGGGTATGAGCAGTTCTTC	CASSYIGYEQFF
.	TRBV5-6	TRBJ1-5	.	TGCGCCAGCAGCTTACAGGGTTTAAGCAATCAGCCCCAGCATTTT	CASSLQGLSNQPQHF
few	TRBV10-3	TRBJ2-3	TRBD2	TGTGCCATCAGTCCGGGGGGTCTGACTTACACAGATACGCAGTATTTT	CAISPGGLTYTDTQYF
.	TRBV30	TRBJ2-5	.	TGTGCCTGGCTGCGGGGAAACAAAGAGACCCAGTACTTC	CAWLRGNKETQYF
few	TRBV6-6	TRBJ1-5	.	TGTGCCAGCAGCACCACAGAACATAGCAATCAGCCCCAGCATTTT	CASSTTEHSNQPQHF
medium-sized	TRBV15	TRBJ2-5	.	TGTGCCACCAGCAGAGATAGTAGGGGGGGCCTAGAGACCCAGTACTTC	CATSRDSRGGLETQYF
few	TRBV6-1	TRBJ1-5	.	TGTGCCAGCAGTACAACCCTTCTAGGGGCAGGGGATCAGCCCCAGCATTTT	CASSTTLLGAGDQPQHF
.	TRBV20-1	TRBJ2-7	.	TGCAGTGCCCCTAACTCCTACGAGCAGTACTTC	CSAPNSYEQYF
once	TRBV5-1	TRBJ2-2	.	TGCGCCAGCAGCTTAAATTCGGACAGGAACACCGGGGAGCTGTTTTTT	CASSLNSDRNTGELFF
few	TRBV6-2/TRBV6-3	TRBJ2-2	.	TGTGCCAGCAGTCACGATTACAGGGACACCGGGGAGCTGTTTTTT	CASSHDYRDTGELFF
few	TRBV6-5	TRBJ2-7	TRBD1	TGTGCCAGCAGCCAGGGGGCCTTCTACGAGCAGTACTTC	CASSQGAFYEQYF
.	TRBV12-3/TRBV12-4	TRBJ1-2	.	TGTGCCAGCAGTCCAATAACAGGGTCCGGCTACACCTTC	CASSPITGSGYTF
.	TRBV18	TRBJ1-3	.	TGTGCCAGCTCACCGGTCCAGGGTATATATTCTGGAAACACCATATATTTT	CASSPVQGIYSGNTIYF
.	TRBV10-3	TRBJ1-6	TRBD1	TGTGCCATCAGTGAGGGACAGGGGGTTTTCTATAATTCACCCCTCCACTTT	CAISEGQGVFYNSPLHF
.	TRBV4-2	TRBJ2-3	TRBD2	TGCGCCAGCAGCTCCAGCGGGGGGTCCGATACGCAGTATTTT	CASSSSGGSDTQYF
few	TRBV18	TRBJ2-5	.	TGTGCCAGCTCACGAACAGCCTCCTCTGTACAAGAGACCCAGTACTTC	CASSRTASSVQETQYF
few	TRBV5-4	TRBJ1-1	.	TGTGCCAGCAGCTACGGGAGTAGGACTGAAGCTTTCTTT	CASSYGSRTEAFF
few	TRBV6-1	TRBJ2-5	.	TGTGCCAGCAGTGACTCGTCCCGGGGAGGTGGGGAGACCCAGTACTTC	CASSDSSRGGGETQYF
.	TRBV6-6	TRBJ2-7	.	TGTGCCAGCAGTTTCCCACTTTACGAGCAGTACTTC	CASSFPLYEQYF